Sequencing of this T cell receptor (beta chain) was carried out in a study of type 1 regulatory T cells. Study-level background: An in vitro protocol generated T-allo10, a Tr1-enriched, alloantigen-specific CD4 T cell product.

Trimming removed 5 bases from V and 4 bases from J, with 14 bases in between. This CDR3 region has 14 residues. TCRdb independently ran MiXCR on the reads; one entry per CDR3 protein. The sample holds 20,000 to 25,000 distinct CDR3 sequences, roughly 72% seen once. With respect to this clonotype: Its cognate antigen is unknown.

The V gene is TRBV12-3 or TRBV12-4, the J gene TRBJ1-2; a weak D match, TRBD1 (5 bases). The sequencing input was cultured T cells, either the whole culture or a sorted T cell fraction (not recorded which). Specified subset: Tr1-enriched cell product generated in vitro against host alloantigens. The source of this sequence is a human donor in good health. The CDR3 region has the DNA TGTGCCAGCAGTACGGGACTCCGGACCTATGGCTACACCTTC. Its translation: CASSTGLRTYGYTF.